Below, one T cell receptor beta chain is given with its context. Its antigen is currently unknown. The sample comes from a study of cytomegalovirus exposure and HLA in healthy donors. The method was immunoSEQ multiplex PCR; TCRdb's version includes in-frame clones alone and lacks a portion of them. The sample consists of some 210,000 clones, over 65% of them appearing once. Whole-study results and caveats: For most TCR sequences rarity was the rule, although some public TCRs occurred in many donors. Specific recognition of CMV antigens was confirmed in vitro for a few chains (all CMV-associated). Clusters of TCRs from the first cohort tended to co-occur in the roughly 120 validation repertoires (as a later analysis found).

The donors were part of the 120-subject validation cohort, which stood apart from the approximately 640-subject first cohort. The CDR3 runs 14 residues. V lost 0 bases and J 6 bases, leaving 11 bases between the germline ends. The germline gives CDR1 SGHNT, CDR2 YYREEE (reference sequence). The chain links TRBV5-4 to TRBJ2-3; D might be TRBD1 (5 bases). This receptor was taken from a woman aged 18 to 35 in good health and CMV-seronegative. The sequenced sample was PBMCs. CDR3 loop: CASSLEGAGDTQYF. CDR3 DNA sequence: TGTGCCAGCAGCTTGGAAGGGGCCGGGGATACGCAGTATTTT.